This entry features one T cell receptor beta chain sequence. The data stem from a study of blood T cell repertoires in COVID-19. Study summary: Acute and convalescent COVID-19 samples came from the United States, Italy and Spain.

Profiling relied on immunoSEQ multiplex PCR, and the TCRdb table lists in-frame clones only, not all of them. The data show some 200,000 clones, under 85% seen once. Germline V CDR1 and CDR2: MRHNA, SNTAGT. V gave up 5 bases and J gave up 8 bases, with 13 bases separating them. The CDR3 runs to 13 residues. This receptor was identified in a woman in her 40s with acute or convalescent COVID-19. The gene calls are TRBV6-4 and TRBJ2-1, with D maybe TRBD2 (6 bases). The specimen sequenced was peripheral blood. The CDR3 DNA reads as TGTGCCAGCAGTTTAGGAGGGGACCATGAGCAGTTCTTC. Translating it yields CASSLGGDHEQFF.